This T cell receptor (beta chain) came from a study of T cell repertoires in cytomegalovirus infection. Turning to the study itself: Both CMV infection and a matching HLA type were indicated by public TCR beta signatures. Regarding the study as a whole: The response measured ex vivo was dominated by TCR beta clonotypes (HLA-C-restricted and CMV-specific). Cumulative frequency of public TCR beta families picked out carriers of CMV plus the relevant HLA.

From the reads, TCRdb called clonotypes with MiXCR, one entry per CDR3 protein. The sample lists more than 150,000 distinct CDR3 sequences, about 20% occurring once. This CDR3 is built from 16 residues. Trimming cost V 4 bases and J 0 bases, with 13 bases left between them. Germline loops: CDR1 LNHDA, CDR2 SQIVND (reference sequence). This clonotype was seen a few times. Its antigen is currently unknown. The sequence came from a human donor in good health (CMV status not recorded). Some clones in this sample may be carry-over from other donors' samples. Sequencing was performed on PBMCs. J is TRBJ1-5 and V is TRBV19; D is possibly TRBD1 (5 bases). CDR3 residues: CASSRRGSNSNQPQHF. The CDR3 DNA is TGTGCCAGTAGTAGGCGGGGGAGCAATAGCAATCAGCCCCAGCATTTT.